This TCR beta chain was sequenced during a study of a mutant IDH1 vaccine in newly diagnosed glioma. As for the study in general: The study started vaccination 4-6 weeks after radiotherapy alone, or with temozolomide cycles. Therapy received beforehand was radiotherapy, temozolomide, or both, with most patients given both.

Study conclusions and caveats: Among top peripheral T cell clonotypes, changes seemed unrelated to pseudoprogression. Vaccination induced immune responses in around 94% of patients.

Assay: immunoSEQ multiplex PCR; the TCRdb copy retains only in-frame clones and omits some. The sample shows some 46,000 clones, 85% to 95% of them seen only once. The time point denotes: week 35, safety follow-up. In every dose of vaccine, 300 ug of mutant IDH1 20-mer peptide was given alongside topical imiquimod. The CDR3 loop spans 22 amino acids. Per germline, CDR1 MGHRA and CDR2 YSYEKL. Trimming took 2 bases from V and 0 from J; bases not matched to a gene: 13. As to this clone: Its specificity is not known.

Here the sequenced sample was PBMCs, taken from a glioma patient whose treatment included an IDH1 peptide vaccine. The receptor was derived from a man over 45 with glioma. V is TRBV4-1 and J is TRBJ2-2; TRBD2 matches at 15 bases. The CDR3 sequence is CASSQPGLAGGAINANTGELFF. In nucleotides, the CDR3 is TGCGCCAGCAGCCAACCGGGACTAGCGGGGGGTGCAATCAACGCGAACACCGGGGAGCTGTTTTTT.